These T cell receptor beta chains were read from a single sample in a study of T cells in Graves' hyperthyroidism and ophthalmopathy. TCRdb analysed the multiplex PCR reads with MiXCR anew, one entry per CDR3 protein. The sample lists about 610,000 distinct CDR3 sequences; over 12% were seen once. Input material: blood. Receptors were obtained from a woman in her thirties or forties with Graves' ophthalmopathy. Each CDR3 is given with its conserved first and last residue. Each record gives: V gene, D gene, J gene, clone size, CDR3 DNA, CDR3 protein. A D gene is named only where the DNA matches it firmly. Only part of the rows carry a size: once, few, many, or a class if the clone is expanded.

TRBV6-2/TRBV6-3	TRBD1	TRBJ1-1	many	TGTGCCAGCAGTTACACGGGACAGGGCTTGAACACTGAAGCTTTCTTT	CASSYTGQGLNTEAFF
TRBV6-2/TRBV6-3	TRBD2	TRBJ2-7	many	TGTGCCAGCGCCAACCCTAGCGGGCGATTCTACGAGCAGTACTTC	CASANPSGRFYEQYF
TRBV25-1	TRBD1	TRBJ1-5	many	TGTGCCAGCAGCGGGACAGGGAGCAATCAGCCCCAGCATTTT	CASSGTGSNQPQHF
TRBV14	.	TRBJ2-2	many	TGTGCCAGCAGCCAAAAAAGAGGATTCACCGGGGAGCTGTTTTTT	CASSQKRGFTGELFF
TRBV30	.	TRBJ2-7	many	TGTGCCTGCGGGGGACCCAACGAGCAGTACTTC	CACGGPNEQYF
TRBV2	.	TRBJ1-2	.	TGTGCCAGCAATGCGTACAGGGAGGAGCACTATGGCTACACCTTC	CASNAYREEHYGYTF
TRBV6-2/TRBV6-3	.	TRBJ1-2	many	TGTGCCAGCAGTTACCGGGAGGACTATGGCTACACCTTC	CASSYREDYGYTF
TRBV29-1	.	TRBJ2-2	many	TGCAGCGTTCCGGCAGCTAGCACCGGGGAGCTGTTTTTT	CSVPAASTGELFF
TRBV29-1	TRBD1	TRBJ2-7	few	TGCAGCGTTGGGGGCGTTCCGGACAGGGTATTACACGAGCAGTACTTC	CSVGGVPDRVLHEQYF
TRBV6-2/TRBV6-3	.	TRBJ2-2	few	TGTGCCAGCAGCCCCGCGTGGGACACCAACACCGGGGAGCTGTTTTTT	CASSPAWDTNTGELFF